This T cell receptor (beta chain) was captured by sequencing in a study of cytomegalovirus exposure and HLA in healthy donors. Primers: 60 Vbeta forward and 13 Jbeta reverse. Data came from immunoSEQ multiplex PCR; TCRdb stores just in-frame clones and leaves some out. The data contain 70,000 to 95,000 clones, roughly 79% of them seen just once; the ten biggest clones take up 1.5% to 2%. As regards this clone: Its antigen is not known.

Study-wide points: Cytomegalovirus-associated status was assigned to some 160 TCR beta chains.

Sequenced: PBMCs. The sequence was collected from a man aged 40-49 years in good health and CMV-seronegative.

DNA of the CDR3: TGTGCCAGCACCGAATGGGGACAGGGGGGTGAGCAGTACTTC. Translated: CASTEWGQGGEQYF. This chain uses TRBV6-1 with TRBJ2-7, with 11 positions matching TRBD1. V shed 7 bases, J shed 7 bases, and the junction held 9 bases outside the gene matches. The CDR3 is made up of 14 amino acids. Germline values: CDR1 MNHNS, CDR2 SASEGT.